A single sample gave rise to the 29 T cell receptor beta chains below, sequenced in a study of blood T cell repertoires in COVID-19. Measured with immunoSEQ multiplex PCR; TCRdb has only the in-frame clones, and not every one. There are 140,000 or so clones in the sample; approximately 86% occur only once, and about 2% lies in the top ten. Sample: peripheral blood. Every receptor here comes from a man between 65 and 85 years old with acute or convalescent COVID-19.

This chain links TRBV5-1 with TRBJ1-3; TRBD1 aligns across 8 bases. In germline, CDR1 is SGHRS, CDR2 YFSETQ. V was clipped by 1 base and J by 3 bases; unmatched bases: 12. This CDR3 spans 18 amino acids. Written as DNA, the CDR3 is TGCGCCAGCAGCTTGAATATGCAGGGGGCGGCTGGTGGAAACACCATATATTTT. This codes for CASSLNMQGAAGGNTIYF.

The J gene is TRBJ2-2, the V gene TRBV6-5; 9 positions match TRBD1. The junction had 2 bases not matched to a gene; V was cut back by 6 bases and J by 3 bases. The CDR3 has 14 amino acids. The germline V gene has CDR1 MNHEY and CDR2 SVGAGI. The CDR3 loop reads CASSTGGDTGELFF. The DNA of the CDR3 is TGTGCCAGCAGCACAGGGGGCGACACCGGGGAGCTGTTTTTT.

A single count supports this clone. The chain combines TRBV19 with TRBJ2-4, with 8 positions matching TRBD2. Per germline, CDR1 LNHDA and CDR2 SQIVND (reference sequence). V gave up 7 bases and J gave up 6 bases; unmatched junction bases: 5. The CDR3 contains 13 residues. This CDR3 reads CASKAGGANIQYF. CDR3 DNA: TGTGCCAGTAAGGCGGGGGGAGCAAACATTCAGTACTTC.

This sequence joins TRBV5-4 and TRBJ2-5; D ambiguous. This CDR3 is 13 amino acids long. CDR1 is SGHNT, CDR2 YYREEE, per germline (reference sequence). Trimming cost V 3 bases and J 2 bases, with 8 bases left between them. This chain's CDR3 is CASSSERQETQYF. The CDR3 bases are TGTGCCAGCAGCTCCGAGAGGCAAGAGACCCAGTACTTC. Full variable domain (outside the CDR3, taken from reference TRBV5-4 and TRBJ2-5): ETGVTQSPTHLIKTRGQQVTLRCSSQSGHNTVSWYQQALGQGPQFIFQYYREEENGRGNFPPRFSGLQFPNYSSELNVNALELDDSALYLCASSSERQETQYFGPGTRLLVL.

The V and J genes are TRBV7-5 and TRBJ1-2; whether TRBD1, the table's D call, matches the DNA was not checked. TRBV7-5 is noted as a pseudogene. The CDR3 spans 14 residues. This CDR3 reads CVRSPGGINYGYTF. In DNA, the CDR3 is TGTGTCAGAAGCCCAGGGGGGATTAACTATGGCTACACCTTC.

The chain recombines TRBV30 with TRBJ1-2, with D tentatively TRBD1 (6 bases). The germline V and J ends were trimmed by 4 bases and 8 bases, with 17 bases remaining between them. The CDR3 runs to 13 residues. Per the germline V gene, CDR1 is GTSNPN and CDR2 is SVGIG (reference sequence). This chain's CDR3 is CAWTSQGFGGYTF. Written as DNA, the CDR3 is TGTGCCTGGACCTCACAGGGTTTCGGGGGCTACACCTTC.

The gene calls are TRBV27 and TRBJ2-1, with 8 bases aligning to TRBD2. V trimming: 5 bases; J trimming: 7 bases; junction bases outside the gene matches: 10. The CDR3 totals 15 residues. The V gene's germline CDR1 is MNHEY and CDR2 SMNVEV (reference sequence). CDR3 nucleotides: TGTGCCAGCAGTCCCGGGACGCCGGGAGGGAATGAGCAGTTCTTC. Translation gives CASSPGTPGGNEQFF.

The V gene is TRBV5-4, the J gene TRBJ1-6, with a tentative D call TRBD1 (6 bases). CDR3 length: 15 residues. Trimming took 2 bases from V and 6 from J, leaving 12 bases between them. Germline V lookup: CDR1 SGHNT, CDR2 YYREEE (reference sequence). The CDR3 loop is CASSFLIGGNSPLHF. DNA for the CDR3: TGTGCCAGCAGCTTCCTCATAGGGGGTAATTCACCCCTCCACTTT.

The chain is built from TRBV5-1 and TRBJ1-1; TRBD1 is a possible D gene (5 bases). The V gene's germline CDR1 is SGHRS and CDR2 YFSETQ. The CDR3 has 13 residues. Trimming shortened V by 5 bases and J by 2 bases, and 10 bases separated the two germline ends. CDR3 region: CASSQGGNTEAFF. The CDR3, as DNA: TGCGCCAGCAGTCAGGGAGGCAACACTGAAGCTTTCTTT. The entire variable domain, with the rest obtained from reference TRBV5-1 and TRBJ1-1, is as follows: KAGVTQTPRYLIKTRGQQVTLSCSPISGHRSVSWYQQTPGQGLQFLFEYFSETQRNKGNFPGRFSGRQFSNSRSEMNVSTLELGDSALYLCASSQGGNTEAFFGQGTRLTVV.

The chain carries TRBV7-3 and TRBJ2-5; 11 bases are a match to TRBD2. Germline lookup yields CDR1 SGHTA and CDR2 FQGTGA. The CDR3 is made up of 16 amino acids. J was trimmed by 1 base and V by 2 bases; bases with no gene match: 3. DNA of the CDR3: TGTGCCAGCAGCTTACTAGCGGGAGGAGGCCAAGAGACCCAGTACTTC. Amino acid sequence: CASSLLAGGGQETQYF.

The chain carries TRBV5-5 and TRBJ1-4; no firm D call. With 0 bases removed from V and 6 bases from J, the gap between germline ends came to 9 bases. Germline V gene data show CDR1 as SGHKS and CDR2 as YYEKEE (reference sequence). There are 14 residues in the CDR3. The CDR3 region has the DNA TGTGCCAGCAGCTTGGCAGGTACGGATGAAAAACTGTTTTTT. Its protein is CASSLAGTDEKLFF.

V is TRBV28 and J is TRBJ1-1, with 7 bases lining up with TRBD1. Trimming cost V 6 bases and J 10 bases; bases outside gene matches: 11. This CDR3 is 13 amino acids long. Germline values: CDR1 MDHEN, CDR2 SYDVKM. Here the CDR3 reads CASSLSDRALAFF. The DNA of the CDR3 is TGTGCCAGCAGCCTGAGCGACAGGGCTTTAGCTTTCTTT.

V and J are TRBV11-2 and TRBJ2-3; 11 positions agree with TRBD2. CDR1 is SGHAT and CDR2 is FQNNGV in the germline V gene. The V segment lost 4 bases and the J segment 4 bases; nucleotides outside the gene matches: 7. There are 16 residues in the CDR3. The CDR3 reads CASSWIAGGQADTQYF. CDR3 DNA sequence: TGTGCCAGCAGCTGGATAGCGGGGGGGCAGGCAGATACGCAGTATTTT.

The J gene is TRBJ2-5, the V gene TRBV11-1; the D is unclear. Germline CDR1 reads SGHAT; CDR2 reads FQDESV (reference sequence). The CDR3 consists of 12 residues. With 2 bases removed from V and 3 bases from J, the gap between germline ends came to 4 bases. The CDR3 here is CASSLPKETQYF. The CDR3 DNA follows: TGTGCCAGCAGCTTACCTAAAGAGACCCAGTACTTC.

This clone was picked up one time. The chain couples TRBV2 to TRBJ2-5, with 12 bases that match TRBD2. Germline values: CDR1 SNHLY, CDR2 FYNNEI. J was trimmed by 5 bases and V by 3 bases; bases with no gene match: 7. The CDR3 is 16 amino acids. As DNA, the CDR3 is TGTGCCAGCAGTGAGGCTAGCGGGGGGGCCAGTGAGACCCAGTACTTC. Translation: CASSEASGGASETQYF.

Here the CDR3 DNA reads TGTGCCAGCAGCCACACTCGCGGATTAACCACAGATACGCAGTATTTT. This encodes CASSHTRGLTTDTQYF. This rearrangement joins TRBV3-1 (or the pseudogene TRBV3-2) to TRBJ2-3, with D hard to call. Germline V CDR1 and CDR2: LGHDT, YNNKEL (reference sequence). The CDR3 has 16 residues. Trimming removed 3 bases from V and 2 bases from J, with 15 bases in between.

The rearrangement uses TRBV19 and TRBJ1-5; D uncertain. The V gene's germline CDR1 is LNHDA and CDR2 SQIVND (reference sequence). The ends were cut back, 2 bases at V and 0 bases at J, with 5 bases in the middle. The CDR3 loop spans 14 amino acids. This chain's CDR3 is CASSIPDSNQPQHF. In nucleotides, the CDR3 is TGTGCCAGTAGTATACCAGATAGCAATCAGCCCCAGCATTTT.

With respect to this clone: This same CDR3 is encoded by further DNA sequences in the sample. The chain uses TRBV11-2 and TRBJ2-2; 10 bases are shared with TRBD2. The CDR3 contains 16 residues. V dropped 5 bases and J dropped 1; count of bases not matched to a gene: 4. Germline CDR1 reads SGHAT; CDR2 reads FQNNGV. The DNA for the CDR3 is TGTGCCAGCAGCCCTAGCGGGGGTGTGAACACCGGGGAGCTGTTTTTT. Protein sequence: CASSPSGGVNTGELFF.

V usage is TRBV5-6 and J usage is TRBJ1-3, with no clear D. CDR3 length equals 16 residues. V lost 0 bases to trimming and J lost 4 bases, with 14 bases between them. Germline CDR1 SGHDT, CDR2 YYEEEE. The CDR3 sequence: CASSLGQASRGNTIYF. The CDR3 DNA reads TGTGCCAGCAGCTTGGGGCAGGCTTCACGGGGAAACACCATATATTTT. The complete variable domain, with remaining parts taken from reference TRBV5-6 and TRBJ1-3, reads DAGVTQSPTHLIKTRGQQVTLRCSPKSGHDTVSWYQQALGQGPQFIFQYYEEEERQRGNFPDRFSGHQFPNYSSELNVNALLLGDSALYLCASSLGQASRGNTIYFGEGSWLTVV.

The genes are TRBV19 and TRBJ1-5; possibly TRBD1 for D (5 bases). Trimming took 7 bases from V and 16 from J, leaving 23 bases between them. Germline V gene lookup returns CDR1 LNHDA and CDR2 SQIVND (reference sequence). The CDR3 length is 13 residues. CDR3 sequence (DNA): TGTGCCAGTATCAGGCAAGGGGCAGAACTCCCCCATTTT. Its translation: CASIRQGAELPHF.

The chain uses TRBV5-1 and TRBJ2-7; D may be TRBD2 (6 bases). Trimming cost V 3 bases and J 0 bases, with 16 bases left between them. CDR1 is SGHRS, CDR2 YFSETQ, per germline. The CDR3 has 16 amino acids. CDR3 DNA: TGCGCCAGCAGCTCGAGAGGAGGGAGCCCCTCCTACGAGCAGTACTTC. Its translation: CASSSRGGSPSYEQYF.

This clone was observed many times. This rearrangement joins TRBV29-1 to TRBJ2-2; TRBD1 matches 7 bases. The CDR3 runs to 14 residues. The germline gives CDR1 SQVTM, CDR2 ANQGSEA. J lost 7 bases, V lost 5 bases, and 10 bases had no gene match. The CDR3 sequence is CSVRSTGVIGELFF. For the CDR3, the DNA is TGCAGCGTTCGTAGTACAGGGGTAATCGGGGAGCTGTTTTTT.

This clone was seen only a few times. The chain recombines TRBV5-1 with TRBJ2-5; D perhaps matches TRBD1 (7 bases). Between the trimmed V and J ends, which lost 8 bases and 4 bases, there was a span of 15 bases. The CDR3 spans 13 residues. The V gene's germline CDR1 is SGHRS and CDR2 YFSETQ. The CDR3 reads CASCRGDGETQYF. The CDR3 DNA follows: TGCGCCAGTTGCAGGGGGGACGGAGAGACCCAGTACTTC.

The chain combines TRBV29-1 with TRBJ2-5; a weak D match, TRBD2 (5 bases). The CDR3 extends over 13 amino acids. Trimming took off 0 bases at V and 6 bases at J, with 11 bases between the two ends. Germline CDR1 SQVTM, CDR2 ANQGSEA. Here the CDR3 reads CSVEDRTGKTQYF. The CDR3 nucleotides are TGCAGCGTTGAAGATCGGACGGGGAAGACCCAGTACTTC.

The V call is TRBV5-1, the J call TRBJ2-1; 8 nucleotides match TRBD1. The V gene end was trimmed by 4 bases and the J gene end by 1 base; junction bases not matched to a gene: 4. The CDR3 spans 15 residues. Germline CDR1 and CDR2: SGHRS and YFSETQ. The CDR3 nucleotides are TGCGCCAGCAGCACGGGACAGGCTTCCTACAATGAGCAGTTCTTC. Translated: CASSTGQASYNEQFF.

This clone appeared a single time. The rearrangement links TRBV3-1 (or the pseudogene TRBV3-2) to TRBJ1-5; 8 bases agree with TRBD1. Losses at the gene ends were 4 bases for V and 2 bases for J; bases not matched to a gene: 1. The CDR3 has 14 residues. Germline lookup yields CDR1 LGHDT and CDR2 YNNKEL (reference sequence). The CDR3 DNA follows: TGTGCCAGCAGCCCGACAGGGGGCAATCAGCCCCAGCATTTT. Encoded protein: CASSPTGGNQPQHF.

J is TRBJ2-3 and V is TRBV5-1, with 10 positions matching TRBD1. The V and J ends lost 5 bases and 3 bases, in that order; junction bases with no gene match: 9. The CDR3 totals 16 residues. The V gene's germline CDR1 is SGHRS and CDR2 YFSETQ. The CDR3 coding sequence is TGCGCCAGCAGACGACAGGGGGCAGGGTGGACAGATACGCAGTATTTT. The encoded protein is CASRRQGAGWTDTQYF.

The V and J genes are TRBV14 and TRBJ1-2; a possible D gene is TRBD1 (5 bases). CDR1 and CDR2 from the germline V gene are SGHDN and FVKESK. The V end was cut by 0 bases, the J end by 14 bases, with 25 bases between. The CDR3 covers 16 residues. The DNA for the CDR3 is TGTGCCAGCAGCCAAGATACAGCCAGGGCGGGTATGGCGGGAACCTTC. Translating gives CASSQDTARAGMAGTF.

The chain links TRBV5-1 to TRBJ1-3; no definite D call. The CDR3 spans 16 residues. Germline loops: CDR1 SGHRS, CDR2 YFSETQ. Trimming stripped 1 base from V and 0 bases from J, with 11 bases between. This chain's CDR3 is CASSLFPGPSGNTIYF. CDR3 in DNA: TGCGCCAGCAGCTTGTTTCCGGGTCCCTCTGGAAACACCATATATTTT.